A selection of T cell receptor beta chains follows, all from one sample in a study of T-cell memory formation after mild COVID-19. TCRdb passed the 5' RACE reads through MiXCR, listing each CDR3 protein once. The sample shows 450,000 to 700,000 distinct CDR3 sequences, roughly 17% of them seen only once. Sequenced: PBMCs or a T cell subset sorted from them (not recorded which). These receptors were taken from an adult woman who had mild COVID-19 (a few samples of this study predate the infection). Cell type and time point are not known. The CDR3 runs from the conserved cysteine through the conserved F or W. D genes are given only for firm matches. Only some rows state a clone size, as once, few, many or a class for expanded clones.

V gene	clone size	J gene	D gene	CDR3 protein	CDR3 DNA
TRBV30	few	TRBJ1-3	TRBD1	CAWSVTGPGNTIYF	TGTGCCTGGAGTGTGACAGGGCCTGGAAACACCATATATTTT
TRBV28	few	TRBJ1-2	.	CASSSGTSYGYTF	TGTGCCAGCAGTTCTGGCACCTCCTATGGCTACACCTTC
TRBV12-3/TRBV12-4	.	TRBJ2-1	TRBD2	CASSSIPGTRPEQFF	TGTGCCAGCAGTTCTATTCCAGGGACTAGACCTGAGCAGTTCTTC
TRBV7-8	.	TRBJ2-3	.	CASILARGRRDTQYF	TGTGCCAGCATCCTCGCGCGGGGACGGAGGGATACGCAGTATTTT
TRBV6-2/TRBV6-3	.	TRBJ2-7	.	CASRTGTSSYEQYF	TGTGCCAGCAGGACCGGGACGTCCTCCTACGAGCAGTACTTC
TRBV7-2	few	TRBJ1-1	.	CASSPGRWQTNTEAFF	TGTGCCAGCAGCCCGGGACGGTGGCAGACGAACACTGAAGCTTTCTTT
TRBV20-1	.	TRBJ2-2	.	CSARDREKNTGELFF	TGCAGTGCTAGAGATAGAGAGAAGAACACCGGGGAGCTGTTTTTT
TRBV7-2	.	TRBJ1-2	.	CASSFTGGNYGYTF	TGTGCCAGCAGCTTTACAGGAGGGAACTATGGCTACACCTTC
TRBV7-9	.	TRBJ1-3	.	CASSPRGVGNTIYF	TGTGCCAGCAGCCCGAGGGGCGTTGGAAACACCATATATTTT
TRBV5-1	few	TRBJ1-2	TRBD1	CASSSFEQGALGYTF	TGCGCCAGCAGCTCGTTTGAACAGGGGGCGCTTGGCTACACCTTC
TRBV12-3/TRBV12-4	.	TRBJ2-1	.	CASSEGQTYNEQFF	TGTGCCAGCAGCGAAGGACAGACCTACAATGAGCAGTTCTTC
TRBV6-5	.	TRBJ1-5	.	CASSLQVGQPQHF	TGTGCCAGCTCACTCCAGGTTGGGCAGCCCCAGCATTTT
TRBV27	few	TRBJ1-1	.	CASSSDWGTEAFF	TGTGCCAGCAGTTCTGACTGGGGCACTGAAGCTTTCTTT
TRBV7-3	few	TRBJ2-1	.	CASSPQLSDEQFF	TGTGCCAGCAGCCCCCAACTATCAGACGAGCAGTTCTTC
TRBV5-1	.	TRBJ1-1	TRBD1	CASSLWTGVKAEAFF	TGCGCCAGCAGCTTGTGGACAGGGGTGAAAGCTGAAGCTTTCTTT
TRBV12-3/TRBV12-4	.	TRBJ2-7	.	CASSLWGQGSSYEQYF	TGTGCCAGCAGTTTATGGGGGCAGGGCAGCTCCTACGAGCAGTACTTC
TRBV11-2	.	TRBJ2-4	TRBD1	CASSSRDRQYF	TGTGCCAGCAGCTCCCGGGACAGGCAGTACTTC
TRBV3-1	.	TRBJ2-7	.	CASSTPRGRQYF	TGTGCCAGCAGCACTCCGCGGGGGCGGCAGTACTTC
TRBV5-5	.	TRBJ1-1	TRBD1	CASSLGQAYTEAFF	TGTGCCAGCAGCCTGGGACAGGCATACACTGAAGCTTTCTTT
TRBV20-1	.	TRBJ1-5	TRBD1	CSARQGEGQPQHF	TGCAGTGCAAGACAGGGGGAGGGTCAGCCCCAGCATTTT
TRBV24-1	few	TRBJ1-6	.	CATSDYSLNSPLHF	TGTGCCACCAGTGATTACTCCCTTAATTCACCCCTCCACTTT
TRBV19	few	TRBJ2-4	TRBD2	CASRVAGGPSNIQYF	TGTGCCAGTAGGGTAGCGGGAGGGCCATCGAACATTCAGTACTTC
TRBV6-4	.	TRBJ1-2	TRBD1	CASSAGTGEGEGYTF	TGTGCCAGCAGTGCCGGGACAGGGGAAGGAGAGGGCTACACCTTC
TRBV19	.	TRBJ1-2	.	CATVPPGRANYGYTF	TGTGCCACCGTTCCACCGGGACGGGCTAACTATGGCTACACCTTC
TRBV29-1	few	TRBJ2-7	TRBD2	CSGTHRTSVSYEQYF	TGCAGCGGGACCCACAGGACTAGCGTCTCCTACGAGCAGTACTTC
TRBV5-6	many	TRBJ2-7	.	CASSYIGADHEQYF	TGTGCCAGCAGCTATATAGGGGCAGACCACGAGCAGTACTTC
TRBV24-1	.	TRBJ2-5	TRBD1	CATSDPAQGQQGETQYF	TGTGCCACCAGTGACCCCGCCCAGGGACAGCAAGGGGAGACCCAGTACTTC
TRBV12-3/TRBV12-4	.	TRBJ1-1	.	CASSLALGRKNTEAFF	TGTGCCAGCAGTTTAGCCCTGGGACGGAAGAACACTGAAGCTTTCTTT
TRBV12-3/TRBV12-4	.	TRBJ1-1	.	CASLDRRGTEAFF	TGTGCCAGCCTAGACAGAAGAGGGACTGAAGCTTTCTTT
TRBV19	few	TRBJ1-2	.	CASSIARAGHYGYTF	TGTGCCAGTAGTATCGCCCGGGCGGGTCACTATGGCTACACCTTC
TRBV30	few	TRBJ2-7	.	CAWSISYEQYF	TGTGCCTGGAGTATTTCCTACGAGCAGTACTTC
TRBV12-3/TRBV12-4	few	TRBJ1-2	.	CASSFAGFGYGYTF	TGTGCCAGCAGTTTTGCGGGTTTCGGCTATGGCTACACCTTC
TRBV29-1	few	TRBJ1-1	.	CSVERWDTEAFF	TGCAGCGTTGAACGGTGGGACACTGAAGCTTTCTTT
TRBV6-6	few	TRBJ2-1	.	CASNPTRSYNEQFF	TGTGCCAGCAACCCGACTAGATCCTACAATGAGCAGTTCTTC
TRBV6-2/TRBV6-3	few	TRBJ2-7	.	CASTRDTLGYEQYF	TGTGCCAGCACCAGGGACACTTTAGGGTACGAGCAGTACTTC
TRBV5-1	.	TRBJ1-1	TRBD1	CASSSNRGGGEAFF	TGCGCCAGCAGCAGTAACAGGGGCGGGGGTGAAGCTTTCTTT
TRBV20-1	once	TRBJ1-5	.	CSARARQNQPQHF	TGCAGTGCACGTGCCAGGCAAAATCAGCCCCAGCATTTT
TRBV5-1	.	TRBJ1-1	.	CASSLVGISNRDTEAFF	TGCGCCAGCAGCTTGGTCGGGATTTCTAATCGGGACACTGAAGCTTTCTTT
TRBV4-1	few	TRBJ2-3	.	CASSYRDPVADTQYF	TGCGCCAGCAGCTACCGGGACCCTGTGGCAGATACGCAGTATTTT
TRBV6-5	.	TRBJ2-1	.	CASSSSDLGWYNEQFF	TGTGCCAGCAGTTCCTCGGACCTGGGGTGGTACAATGAGCAGTTCTTC
TRBV5-5	few	TRBJ2-1	.	CASSPLRGSYNEQFF	TGTGCCAGCAGCCCGTTAAGAGGCTCCTACAATGAGCAGTTCTTC
TRBV10-3	.	TRBJ1-6	.	CAISFRDSPLHF	TGTGCCATCAGTTTCAGGGATTCACCCCTCCACTTT
TRBV7-9	.	TRBJ2-5	.	CASSFEQGSQETQYF	TGTGCCAGCAGTTTTGAACAGGGCTCACAAGAGACCCAGTACTTC
TRBV15	few	TRBJ1-1	.	CATSRDQGPNTEAFF	TGTGCCACCAGCAGAGATCAGGGTCCGAACACTGAAGCTTTCTTT
TRBV12-3/TRBV12-4	few	TRBJ2-2	TRBD2	CASNPGLAAGELFF	TGTGCCAGCAACCCAGGACTAGCGGCCGGGGAGCTGTTTTTT
TRBV25-1	.	TRBJ1-2	.	CASSDHGIVEISNYGYTF	TGTGCCAGCAGTGATCATGGGATAGTAGAGATATCTAACTATGGCTACACCTTC
TRBV4-1	few	TRBJ2-7	.	CASSQDPLAAGVEQYF	TGCGCCAGCAGCCAAGATCCCCTAGCGGCAGGGGTCGAGCAGTACTTC
TRBV6-1	few	TRBJ1-6	.	CASSEDLVSVYNSPLHF	TGTGCCAGCAGTGAGGACTTGGTCTCTGTCTATAATTCACCCCTCCACTTT
TRBV18	few	TRBJ1-1	.	CASSPLPSEAFF	TGTGCCAGCTCTCCCTTACCGAGTGAAGCTTTCTTT
TRBV5-5	few	TRBJ2-1	.	CASSWEYNEQFF	TGTGCCAGCAGCTGGGAGTACAATGAGCAGTTCTTC
TRBV2	.	TRBJ1-2	.	CARGGGTNYGYTF	TGTGCCAGAGGGGGGGGCACCAACTATGGCTACACCTTC
TRBV7-9	.	TRBJ1-2	TRBD1	CASSSAVRTGANYGYTF	TGTGCCAGCAGCTCAGCCGTAAGGACAGGGGCTAACTATGGCTACACCTTC
TRBV6-5	many	TRBJ2-5	.	CASRFTGPKEETQYF	TGTGCCAGCAGGTTCACAGGCCCCAAGGAGGAGACCCAGTACTTC